One and the same sample provided the 32 T cell receptor beta chains below, sequenced in a study of T cell repertoires in cytomegalovirus infection. One entry per CDR3 protein, called by TCRdb with MiXCR from the reads. The sample lists over 150,000 distinct CDR3 sequences; about 18% were seen once. The sequenced material came from CD8+ T cells from PBMCs. The receptors derive from a human donor in good health (CMV status not recorded). Some clones in this sample may be carry-over from other donors' samples.

This clonotype appeared many times. The chain couples TRBV6-2 or TRBV6-3 to TRBJ1-5; 8 positions match TRBD1. Germline values: CDR1 MNHEY, CDR2 SVGEGT. The J segment lost 4 bases and the V segment lost 7 bases, leaving 6 bases of the junction unmatched. This CDR3 spans 14 amino acids. The CDR3 loop is CASTLQGENQPQHF. In DNA, the CDR3 is TGTGCCAGCACCTTACAGGGGGAGAATCAGCCCCAGCATTTT.

The chain carries TRBV11-2 and TRBJ1-6; 7 bases line up with TRBD1. Germline loops: CDR1 SGHAT, CDR2 FQNNGV. The CDR3 runs to 15 residues. V lost 5 bases, J lost 5 bases, and 6 bases stayed unmatched. The CDR3 DNA is TGTGCCAGCAGCCCGAGGGGGCCCCATAATTCACCCCTCCACTTT. Translating it yields CASSPRGPHNSPLHF.

This chain uses TRBV28 with TRBJ1-3; no definite D call. The CDR3 loop spans 16 amino acids. V was clipped by 0 bases and J by 7 bases, with 16 bases between them. In germline, CDR1 is MDHEN, CDR2 SYDVKM. CDR3 protein: CASSLWTLGVGNTIYF. The CDR3 DNA sequence: TGTGCCAGCAGTTTATGGACGTTGGGAGTAGGCAACACCATATATTTT.

This sequence joins TRBV6-2 or TRBV6-3 and TRBJ1-1; D perhaps matches TRBD1 (6 bases). Germline V gives CDR1 MNHEY, CDR2 SVGEGT. Trimming took off 1 base at V and 8 bases at J, with 11 bases between the two ends. The CDR3 is 13 residues long. The CDR3: CASSYYRGTEAFF. The CDR3 DNA reads TGTGCCAGCAGTTACTACCGTGGGACAGAAGCTTTCTTT.

This clonotype was observed a handful of times. This rearrangement joins TRBV29-1 to TRBJ1-2; 8 bases agree with TRBD1. The V segment lost 7 bases and the J segment 6 bases; nucleotides outside the gene matches: 4. Germline-derived CDR1 and CDR2 are SQVTM and ANQGSEA. The CDR3 length is 11 residues. The CDR3 DNA reads TGCAGCGCTTACAGGGGGGATGGCTACACCTTC. Translating it yields CSAYRGDGYTF.

The table lists this clonotype with a few counts. The genes are TRBV7-6 and TRBJ2-3; D call uncertain. V was shortened by 0 bases and J by 3 bases, with 10 bases between the two germline ends. CDR1 SGHVS and CDR2 FNYEAQ come from the germline V gene. The CDR3 runs to 15 residues. The CDR3 coding sequence is TGTGCCAGCAGCTTAGCGCCTAGGGTTACAGATACGCAGTATTTT. Residues: CASSLAPRVTDTQYF.

The CDR3 reads CASSLLSALGDTQYF. CDR3 nucleotides: TGTGCCAGCAGCTTACTCAGCGCCCTGGGAGATACGCAGTATTTT. The J gene is TRBJ2-3, the V gene TRBV7-2; D is unresolved. The CDR3 has 15 amino acids. Germline values: CDR1 SGHTA, CDR2 FQGNSA. V shed 2 bases and J shed 5 bases, with 14 bases lying between them.

The V and J genes are TRBV5-6 and TRBJ2-2; D gene ambiguous. CDR1 and CDR2 from the germline V gene are SGHDT and YYEEEE. The ends were cut back, 4 bases at V and 6 bases at J, with 16 bases in the middle. This CDR3 has 15 amino acids. The CDR3 nucleotides read TGTGCCAGCAGCCCCTGGTCGCCCAACGCCGGGGAGCTGTTTTTT. Its translation is CASSPWSPNAGELFF.

V and J are TRBV6-2 or TRBV6-3 and TRBJ2-5; D might be TRBD2 (5 bases). The CDR3 is 14 residues long. The germline gives CDR1 MNHEY, CDR2 SVGEGT. Trimming removed 6 bases from V and 3 bases from J, with 14 bases in between. The CDR3 DNA sequence: TGTGCCAGCAGCCTCGTTTCGGGGAAAGAGACCCAGTACTTC. The encoded protein is CASSLVSGKETQYF.

This chain connects TRBV7-9 to TRBJ1-5; tentatively, D is TRBD1 (6 bases). CDR1 is SEHNR and CDR2 is FQNEAQ in the germline V gene (reference sequence). The CDR3 has 14 residues. Trimming pared 6 bases from V and 3 bases from J, leaving 12 bases between. CDR3 region: CASSDDRFNQPQHF. The CDR3 coding sequence is TGTGCCAGCAGTGACGACAGGTTCAATCAGCCCCAGCATTTT. The full variable domain, with the rest looked up from reference TRBV7-9 and TRBJ1-5, is DTGVSQNPRHKITKRGQNVTFRCDPISEHNRLYWYRQTLGQGPEFLTYFQNEAQLEKSRLLSDRFSAERPKGSFSTLEIQRTEQGDSAMYLCASSDDRFNQPQHFGDGTRLSIL.

In this sample, this clonotype turned up a few times. J is TRBJ2-3 and V is TRBV7-9; D remains ambiguous. Germline CDR1 SEHNR, CDR2 FQNEAQ (reference sequence). The CDR3 is 14 residues long. V lost 1 base to trimming and J lost 0 bases, with 5 bases between them. CDR3 residues: CASSLGSSTDTQYF. The CDR3, as DNA: TGTGCCAGCAGCTTAGGTTCCAGCACAGATACGCAGTATTTT.

This clonotype was observed at least ten times. V and J are TRBV12-3 or TRBV12-4 and TRBJ2-5, with D tentatively TRBD2 (7 bases). The length of the CDR3 is 14 residues. Trimming took 3 bases from V and 4 from J, leaving 12 bases between them. The CDR3 bases are TGTGCCAGCAGTTTTGGGGGGGCCGGAGAGACCCAGTACTTC. It is translated as CASSFGGAGETQYF.

The chain combines TRBV25-1 with TRBJ2-5; D gene ambiguous. Trimming left V 6 bases short and J 0 bases short, with 8 bases between. Germline lookup yields CDR1 MGHDK and CDR2 SYGVNS. This CDR3 has 13 amino acids. DNA for the CDR3: TGTGCCAGCAGGCGGCTGAACCAAGAGACCCAGTACTTC. Translation: CASRRLNQETQYF.

This clonotype is a singleton in its sample. CDR3 sequence reads: CASSPQTVMNTEAFF. The CDR3, as DNA: TGTGCCAGCAGCCCCCAGACAGTTATGAACACTGAAGCTTTCTTT. The chain couples TRBV7-1 to TRBJ1-1; a possible D gene is TRBD1 (5 bases). TRBV7-1 counts as an open reading frame of uncertain function. The ends were cut back, 5 bases at V and 0 bases at J, with 13 bases in the middle. This CDR3 is built from 15 residues.

J is TRBJ2-5 and V is TRBV11-2, with 10 positions matching TRBD1. The V gene's germline CDR1 is SGHAT and CDR2 FQNNGV. The V and J ends lost 5 bases and 5 bases, in that order; junction bases with no gene match: 11. The CDR3 consists of 16 residues. The CDR3 loop reads CASSATRDRGWETQYF. The CDR3 region has the DNA TGTGCCAGCAGCGCCACCCGGGACAGGGGTTGGGAGACCCAGTACTTC.

The table lists this clonotype with a few counts. The V and J genes are TRBV11-1 and TRBJ1-2, with D unresolved. The germline gives CDR1 SGHAT, CDR2 FQDESV (reference sequence). Trimming took 3 bases from V and 5 from J, leaving 4 bases between them. The length of the CDR3 is 11 residues. This CDR3 is CASSLEYGYTF. CDR3 in DNA: TGTGCCAGCAGCTTGGAATATGGCTACACCTTC.

CDR3 residues: CASSLSGGTGGRNEQFF. CDR3 nucleotides: TGTGCCAGCAGCTTAAGCGGAGGGACAGGGGGACGCAATGAGCAGTTCTTC. The chain links TRBV7-6 to TRBJ2-1; 11 bases map to TRBD1. The V segment lost 2 bases and the J segment 6 bases; nucleotides outside the gene matches: 9. Germline CDR1 SGHVS, CDR2 FNYEAQ. CDR3 size: 17 residues.

The V call is TRBV7-9, the J call TRBJ1-1; no clear D gene. Germline assignment: CDR1 SEHNR and CDR2 FQNEAQ (reference sequence). This CDR3 has 13 residues. The V gene lost 1 base and the J gene lost 11 bases, with 14 bases spanning the gap. The CDR3 coding sequence is TGTGCCAGCAGCTTAGGAATCAGAGGGCAGGCTTTCTTT. The encoded protein is CASSLGIRGQAFF.

This clonotype was counted only a few times. The rearrangement uses TRBV30 and TRBJ2-5, with D perhaps TRBD1 (5 bases). The ends were cut back, 3 bases at V and 2 bases at J, with 19 bases in the middle. From germline, CDR1 is GTSNPN and CDR2 SVGIG (reference sequence). The CDR3 spans 16 residues. Written as DNA, the CDR3 is TGTGCCTGGAGCGGAGAACAAACAGGCTTTCAAGAGACCCAGTACTTC. This codes for CAWSGEQTGFQETQYF. Combining the CDR3 with reference TRBV30 and TRBJ2-5 gives the whole variable domain SQTIHQWPATLVQPVGSPLSLECTVEGTSNPNLYWYRQAAGRGLQLLFYSVGIGQISSEVPQNLSASRPQDRQFILSSKKLLLSDSGFYLCAWSGEQTGFQETQYFGPGTRLLVL.

This clonotype was observed a few times. This chain connects TRBV29-1 to TRBJ2-2; 8 bases match TRBD1. The CDR3 length is 16 residues. Germline loops: CDR1 SQVTM, CDR2 ANQGSEA. The junction had 5 bases not matched to a gene; V was cut back by 1 base and J by 1 base. The chain's CDR3 is CSVEGRGTGNTGELFF. The CDR3, as DNA: TGCAGCGTTGAAGGGAGAGGGACAGGGAACACCGGGGAGCTGTTTTTT.

This clonotype was counted only a few times. The V gene is TRBV7-8, the J gene TRBJ2-1; D is unclear. The germline V gene has CDR1 SGHVS and CDR2 FQNEAQ. V lost 5 bases, J lost 0 bases, and 11 bases lay in between. The CDR3 sequence is 15 residues long. The CDR3 protein is CASSLEGFSYNEQFF. The CDR3 DNA is TGTGCCAGCAGCCTAGAAGGGTTCTCCTACAATGAGCAGTTCTTC.

In this sample, this clonotype turned up a few times. The genes are TRBV14 and TRBJ2-1; 7 bases align to TRBD1. After removal of 4 bases from V and 2 bases from J, the junction contained 5 bases not matched to a gene. In germline, CDR1 is SGHDN, CDR2 FVKESK. This CDR3 has 15 residues. The CDR3 region has the DNA TGTGCCAGCAGCCCCGGGGACAGTACCTACAATGAGCAGTTCTTC. Protein: CASSPGDSTYNEQFF.

The V and J genes are TRBV7-4 and TRBJ1-1, with D perhaps TRBD1 (6 bases). CDR1 is SGHVT and CDR2 is SQSDAQ in the germline V gene. The CDR3 consists of 15 residues. V lost 5 bases, J lost 4 bases, and 17 bases lay in between. As DNA, the CDR3 is TGTGCCAGCAGCGTAGGACAGACGGGAATCACTGAAGCTTTCTTT. Encoded protein: CASSVGQTGITEAFF.

The V gene is TRBV4-1, the J gene TRBJ1-1; D not certain. This CDR3 contains 12 residues. The V and J ends lost 3 bases and 5 bases respectively, with 7 bases between them. Germline V lookup: CDR1 MGHRA, CDR2 YSYEKL. CDR3 amino acids: CASSHGRTEAFF. CDR3 DNA: TGCGCCAGCAGCCACGGACGTACTGAAGCTTTCTTT.

This clonotype came up a few times. The genes are TRBV10-3 and TRBJ1-5, with no clear D. The V end lost 3 bases, the J end lost 0 bases, and 9 bases lay between the germline ends. This CDR3 comprises 15 residues. CDR1 is ENHRY, CDR2 SYGVKD, per germline. For the CDR3, the DNA is TGTGCCATCAGTGATTATGAGGATAGCAATCAGCCCCAGCATTTT. Translated: CAISDYEDSNQPQHF.

The sample holds a few counts of this clonotype. As DNA, the CDR3 is TGTGCCAGCAGCTTAGGCAGGGGGCTCGATCAGCCCCAGCATTTT. The encoded protein is CASSLGRGLDQPQHF. The V gene is TRBV7-2, the J gene TRBJ1-5; 8 bases agree with TRBD1. Per the germline V gene, CDR1 is SGHTA and CDR2 is FQGNSA. This CDR3 has 15 amino acids. V shed 1 base, J shed 5 bases, and the junction held 4 bases outside the gene matches. The full variable domain, completed using reference TRBV7-2 and TRBJ1-5, is GAGVSQSPSNKVTEKGKDVELRCDPISGHTALYWYRQSLGQGLEFLIYFQGNSAPDKSGLPSDRFSAERTGGSVSTLTIQRTQQEDSAVYLCASSLGRGLDQPQHFGDGTRLSIL.

This chain connects TRBV4-3 to TRBJ1-4; 10 bases are a match to TRBD1. Unmatched junction bases numbered 6, after V lost 1 base and J lost 7 bases. Per the germline V gene, CDR1 is LGHNA and CDR2 is YSLEER. CDR3 length: 16 amino acids. CDR3 DNA: TGCGCCAGCAGCCAAGGAACGGGACAGGGGTCTGAAAAACTGTTTTTT. Translated, it gives CASSQGTGQGSEKLFF.

In this sample, this clonotype turned up a few times. The gene calls are TRBV4-1 and TRBJ1-1; 7 bases fit TRBD1. The CDR3 is made up of 15 amino acids. Germline V gene sequence: CDR1 MGHRA, CDR2 YSYEKL. After removal of 0 bases from V and 4 bases from J, the junction contained 5 bases not matched to a gene. CDR3 in DNA: TGCGCCAGCAGCCAAGAGTCAGGGGGGGCCACTGAAGCTTTCTTT. As protein: CASSQESGGATEAFF.

V is TRBV4-1 and J is TRBJ2-1, with D possibly TRBD2 on 7 matching bases. The germline V gene has CDR1 MGHRA and CDR2 YSYEKL. CDR3 length: 17 residues. V shed 0 bases and J shed 3 bases, with 15 bases lying between them. CDR3 sequence reads: CASSQDVGGGVYNEQFF. CDR3 nucleotide sequence: TGCGCCAGCAGCCAAGATGTAGGGGGGGGGGTCTACAATGAGCAGTTCTTC.

The CDR3 region is CASSLAGGSTDTQYF. CDR3 nucleotides: TGTGCCAGCAGCCTGGCTGGGGGAAGCACAGATACGCAGTATTTT. The chain couples TRBV6-6 to TRBJ2-3; the D call may be TRBD1 or TRBD2 (5 bases each). V was pared by 6 bases and J by 0 bases, with 13 bases between. The germline gives CDR1 MNHNY, CDR2 SVGAGI (reference sequence). This CDR3 contains 15 residues.

The sample holds a few counts of this clonotype. The chain has TRBV7-6 and TRBJ2-7; D perhaps matches TRBD1 (6 bases). Germline CDR1 and CDR2: SGHVS and FNYEAQ. V dropped 8 bases and J dropped 3 bases, with 11 bases sitting between them. CDR3 size: 12 residues. The DNA of the CDR3 is TGTGCCAGCCAGGCCAGGGGCTACGAGCAGTACTTC. This codes for CASQARGYEQYF.

This clonotype was observed a handful of times. This chain links TRBV7-2 with TRBJ1-1, with D tentatively TRBD1 (6 bases). Germline lookup yields CDR1 SGHTA and CDR2 FQGNSA. The CDR3 has 19 amino acids. V was clipped by 0 bases and J by 0 bases, with 20 bases between them. CDR3 loop: CASSLAQGPHRGVNTEAFF. The CDR3, as DNA: TGTGCCAGCAGCTTAGCGCAGGGGCCGCATCGGGGGGTGAACACTGAAGCTTTCTTT.